This T cell receptor beta chain emerged from a study of blood T cell repertoires in COVID-19. Study as a whole: Material from acute and convalescent COVID-19 was sourced from the United States, Italy and Spain. T cells, B-cell-depleted T cells, or PBMCs provided the cDNA or gDNA that served as material.

How the authors handled the data: Amplification from reference gene primers served as the basis for estimated nucleated cell counts. Some clones are missing from TCRdb's copy, which holds only in-frame ones; the method was immunoSEQ multiplex PCR. From that table come the V and J calls and clone size; the DNA was used to work out D and trimming. This sample has over 150,000 clones, with approximately 86% found just once. V was clipped by 3 bases and J by 1 base; unmatched bases: 3. This CDR3 has 15 residues. Germline values: CDR1 MGHDK, CDR2 SYGVNS. The chain combines TRBV25-1 with TRBJ2-3; 8 bases are shared with TRBD2. This TCR derives from a man aged 45-60 years with active or convalescent COVID-19. Input material: peripheral blood. CDR3 in DNA: TGTGCCAGCAGTGACCACGGGGGGGGCACAGATACGCAGTATTTT. Its protein product is CASSDHGGGTDTQYF. The variable domain in full, completed from reference TRBV25-1 and TRBJ2-3, reads EADIYQTPRYLVIGTGKKITLECSQTMGHDKMYWYQQDPGMELHLIHYSYGVNSTEKGDLSSESTVSRIRTEHFPLTLESARPSHTSQYLCASSDHGGGTDTQYFGPGTRLTVL.